A single TCR beta chain is shown here with its context. V shed 7 bases and J 6 bases; nucleotides not matched to a gene: 9. CDR1 is MDHEN and CDR2 is SYDVKM in the germline V gene. The CDR3 length is 14 residues. Authors' data handling: Estimates of nucleated cell counts were drawn from the amplification of reference gene primers. Measured with immunoSEQ multiplex PCR; TCRdb has only the in-frame clones, and not every one. V, J and clone size derive from that table, while D and trimming were established from the DNA sequence. The data show roughly 380,000 clones, about 90% seen once. This sample was included in a study of blood T cell repertoires in COVID-19. Cohort allocation depended upon clinical history that participants reported.

Sequencing was carried out using PBMCs or T cells enriched from blood (not recorded which). J is TRBJ1-5 and V is TRBV28; 7 bases agree with TRBD1. The sequence was collected from a woman in her twenties or thirties who had recovered from COVID-19. CDR3 loop: CASTEQGLPQPQHF. The CDR3 DNA sequence: TGTGCCAGCACAGAACAGGGGCTACCTCAGCCCCAGCATTTT.